This T cell receptor beta chain emerged from a study of naive and memory T cell subsets. Both TRBC1 and TRBC2 were covered by a beta constant-region primer of two equimolar oligonucleotides. The ligated cDNA underwent four PCR rounds using SP2 and nested alpha and beta constant-region primers. TCRdb used MiXCR to reprocess the UMI-ligation and nested PCR reads, holding one entry per CDR3 protein. The repertoire consists of 80,000 or so distinct CDR3 sequences, with over 9% occurring once and the leading ten covering 1.2%. This clonotype was counted ten times or more. CDR1 and CDR2 from the germline V gene are MNHEY and SVGEGT. This CDR3 spans 13 amino acids. Trimming cost V 5 bases and J 6 bases, with 11 bases left between them.

V is TRBV6-2 or TRBV6-3 and J is TRBJ2-1; weak D call: TRBD2 (5 bases). This TCR came from a human donor in good health. The sequenced material came from naive CD8+ T cells from blood. The CDR3 region has the DNA TGTGCCAGCAGTAAGGGAGTTCGCAATGAGCAGTTCTTC. The encoded protein is CASSKGVRNEQFF.